Shown below are 11 T cell receptor beta chains from a single sample sequenced in a study of blood T cells in healthy people across ages. Then a second PCR, running about 6 to 12 cycles, was carried out with a sample-barcoded 5' primer and a J-beta primer mix. One entry per CDR3 protein, called by TCRdb with MiXCR from the 5' RACE reads. The table has over 1,500,000 distinct CDR3 sequences, around 50% seen once; the top ten hold roughly 2.1%. Sequencing used blood. The receptors stem from a woman in her forties in good health.

In this sample, this clonotype turned up once. The chain combines TRBV11-2 with TRBJ1-2, with 9 bases fitting TRBD1. The CDR3 consists of 16 residues. The V segment lost 3 bases and the J segment 4 bases; nucleotides outside the gene matches: 9. Germline lookup yields CDR1 SGHAT and CDR2 FQNNGV. This chain's CDR3 is CASSFSPGQGSYGYTF. In DNA form, the CDR3 reads TGTGCCAGCAGCTTTAGCCCGGGACAGGGATCCTATGGCTACACCTTC.

The chain is built from TRBV10-3 and TRBJ2-3; TRBD1 matches 8 bases. Germline trimming cut 4 bases from V and 6 bases from J; bases unmatched to any gene: 9. CDR1 and CDR2 (germline): ENHRY, SYGVKD. This CDR3 spans 15 amino acids. CDR3 DNA sequence: TGTGCCATCAGTGTTTGGACAGGGAGTCGTGATACGCAGTATTTT. This translates into CAISVWTGSRDTQYF.

This clonotype was detected only a few times. This rearrangement joins TRBV25-1 to TRBJ1-2; D is possibly TRBD1 (6 bases). In germline, CDR1 is MGHDK, CDR2 SYGVNS. This CDR3 contains 14 residues. The V end lost 3 bases, the J end lost 4 bases, and 12 bases lay between the germline ends. The CDR3 coding sequence is TGTGCCAGCAGTGAGGGGCGGGGGGCCTATGGCTACACCTTC. The encoded protein is CASSEGRGAYGYTF.

The V call is TRBV28, the J call TRBJ2-5; 9 bases agree with TRBD1. The better agreement between TRBJ2-7 and the DNA end casts doubt on the J call. The CDR3 is 14 residues long. Per germline, CDR1 MDHEN and CDR2 SYDVKM. The CDR3 DNA is TGTGCCCTCTCAAGGCCACAGGGGGCCAACGAGCAGTACTTC. Translating it yields CALSRPQGANEQYF.

The chain recombines TRBV4-3 with TRBJ2-6; D is undetermined. Germline V CDR1 and CDR2: LGHNA, YSLEER. The CDR3 length is 15 residues. V lost 7 bases and J lost 0, with 10 bases in between. CDR3 residues: CASTADRSGANVLTF. As DNA, the CDR3 is TGCGCCAGCACTGCGGATCGCTCTGGGGCCAACGTCCTGACTTTC.

This clonotype was counted between two and nine times. The CDR3 nucleotides are TGTGCCAGCAGCGAGTATGGGGACACAGATACGCAGTATTTT. Protein: CASSEYGDTDTQYF. The chain links TRBV7-6 to TRBJ2-3; no reliable D call. CDR3 length: 14 amino acids. V was shortened by 5 bases and J by 2 bases, with 11 bases between the two germline ends. The germline V gene has CDR1 SGHVS and CDR2 FNYEAQ.

The chain has TRBV7-3 and TRBJ1-5; D gene unclear. CDR3 size: 13 residues. V was cut by 0 bases and J by 5 bases, with 5 bases left in between. In germline, CDR1 is SGHTA, CDR2 FQGTGA. CDR3 nucleotide sequence: TGTGCCAGCAGCTTAACGAAAGATCAGCCCCAGCATTTT. Amino acid sequence: CASSLTKDQPQHF.

The CDR3 bases are TGCGCCAGCAGCCAAAGGACAGCTTACTATGGCTACACCTTC. This codes for CASSQRTAYYGYTF. This sequence joins TRBV4-1 and TRBJ1-2; the D gene is possibly TRBD1 (6 bases). V shed 2 bases and J shed 3 bases, with 10 bases lying between them. Germline V CDR1 and CDR2: MGHRA, YSYEKL. CDR3 length: 14 amino acids.

This clonotype came up a few times. The V call is TRBV6-6, the J call TRBJ1-1; D perhaps matches TRBD1 (6 bases). The V and J ends lost 7 bases and 3 bases respectively, with 18 bases between them. This CDR3 has 15 residues. Germline V gene data show CDR1 as MNHNY and CDR2 as SVGAGI (reference sequence). The chain's CDR3 is CASKEGGAGDTEAFF. The CDR3 DNA sequence: TGTGCCAGCAAAGAGGGGGGGGCAGGAGACACTGAAGCTTTCTTT.

The genes are TRBV6-5 and TRBJ2-5; D uncertain. The germline V and J ends were trimmed by 4 bases and 4 bases, with 10 bases remaining between them. The CDR3 is 13 residues long. The germline gives CDR1 MNHEY, CDR2 SVGAGI. DNA of the CDR3: TGTGCCAGCAGTTCCAACCATGGAGAGACCCAGTACTTC. Its translation: CASSSNHGETQYF.

The chain uses TRBV4-1 and TRBJ2-5, with 8 bases that match TRBD2. J gave up 2 bases and V 4 bases, and 9 bases lay outside the gene matches. The germline V gene has CDR1 MGHRA and CDR2 YSYEKL. There are 16 residues in the CDR3. CDR3 amino acids: CASSRLLGTRQETQYF. The CDR3 region has the DNA TGCGCCAGCAGCCGCCTTTTGGGGACTAGACAAGAGACCCAGTACTTC.